Given below is one TCR beta chain in context. This record comes from a study of T-cell memory formation after mild COVID-19. About the research overall: Among the donors, TCR clusters were largely specific to each donor.

TCRdb passed the 5' RACE reads through MiXCR, listing each CDR3 protein once. This table holds about 250,000 distinct CDR3 sequences, about 16% found once. Trimming left V 5 bases short and J 2 bases short, with 13 bases between. Germline V gene lookup returns CDR1 DFQATT and CDR2 SNEGSKA (reference sequence). The CDR3 runs to 14 residues. The chain uses TRBV20-1 and TRBJ2-1; the D gene is possibly TRBD2 (6 bases). The TCR was taken from a young man who had mild COVID-19 (a few samples of this study predate the infection). Cell type and time point are not known. What was sequenced was PBMCs or a T cell subset sorted from them (not recorded which). The chain's CDR3 is CSAPRSGAYNEQFF. DNA for the CDR3: TGCAGTGCTCCCCGGTCGGGGGCCTACAATGAGCAGTTCTTC.